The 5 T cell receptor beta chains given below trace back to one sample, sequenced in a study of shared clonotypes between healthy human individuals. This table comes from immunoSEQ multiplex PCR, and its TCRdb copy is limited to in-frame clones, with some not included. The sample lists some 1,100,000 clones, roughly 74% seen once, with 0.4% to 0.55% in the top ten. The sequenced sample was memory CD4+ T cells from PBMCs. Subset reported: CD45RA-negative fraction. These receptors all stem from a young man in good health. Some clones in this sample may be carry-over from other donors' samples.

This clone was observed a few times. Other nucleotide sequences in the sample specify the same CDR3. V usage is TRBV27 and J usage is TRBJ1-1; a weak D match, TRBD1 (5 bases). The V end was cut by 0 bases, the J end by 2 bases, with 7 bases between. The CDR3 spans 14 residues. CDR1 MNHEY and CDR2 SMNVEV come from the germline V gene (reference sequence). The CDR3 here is CASSLSGANTEAFF. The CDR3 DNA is TGTGCCAGCAGTTTATCAGGGGCAAACACTGAAGCTTTCTTT.

The CDR3 sequence: CASSEGNTGELFF. For the CDR3, the DNA is TGTGCCAGCAGTGAAGGGAACACCGGGGAGCTGTTTTTT. J is TRBJ2-2 and V is TRBV6-1; no reliable D call. This CDR3 contains 13 residues. The germline V gene encodes CDR1 MNHNS and CDR2 SASEGT. Trimming removed 1 base at V and 1 base at J, with 1 base between.

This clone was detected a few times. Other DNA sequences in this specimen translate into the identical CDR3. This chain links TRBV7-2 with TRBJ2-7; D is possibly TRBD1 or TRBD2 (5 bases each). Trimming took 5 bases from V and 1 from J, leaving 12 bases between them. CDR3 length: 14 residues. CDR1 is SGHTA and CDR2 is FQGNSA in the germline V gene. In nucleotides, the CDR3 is TGTGCCAGCAGCCTGGGACGGGATTCCTACGAGCAGTACTTC. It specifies CASSLGRDSYEQYF.

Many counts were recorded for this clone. CDR3 DNA: TGTGCCAGCAGTTTATTTCAGGGGAACACTGAAGCTTTCTTT. Protein sequence: CASSLFQGNTEAFF. The V and J genes are TRBV28 and TRBJ1-1; tentative D call: TRBD1 (5 bases). Germline CDR1 is MDHEN and CDR2 is SYDVKM. The CDR3 contains 14 residues. Trimming cost V 1 base and J 1 base, with 7 bases left between them.

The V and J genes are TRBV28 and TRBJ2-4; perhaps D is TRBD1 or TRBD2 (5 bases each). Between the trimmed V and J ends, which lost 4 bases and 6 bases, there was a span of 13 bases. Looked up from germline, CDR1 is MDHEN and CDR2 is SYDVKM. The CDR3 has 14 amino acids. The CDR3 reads CASSSPRGGNIQYF. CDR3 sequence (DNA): TGTGCCAGCAGTTCCCCTCGGGGCGGAAACATTCAGTACTTC.